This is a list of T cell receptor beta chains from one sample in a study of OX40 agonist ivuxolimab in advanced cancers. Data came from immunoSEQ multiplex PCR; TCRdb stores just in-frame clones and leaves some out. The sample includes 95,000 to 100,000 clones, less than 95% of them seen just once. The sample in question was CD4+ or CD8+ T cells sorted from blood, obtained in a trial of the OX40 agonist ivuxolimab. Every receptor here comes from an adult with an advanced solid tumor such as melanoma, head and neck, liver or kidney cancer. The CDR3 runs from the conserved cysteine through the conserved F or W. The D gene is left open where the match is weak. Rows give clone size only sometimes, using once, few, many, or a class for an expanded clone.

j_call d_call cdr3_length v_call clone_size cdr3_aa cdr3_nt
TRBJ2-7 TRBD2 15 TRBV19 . CASSISTSGDYEQYF TGTGCCAGTAGTATTAGTACTAGCGGAGACTACGAGCAGTACTTC
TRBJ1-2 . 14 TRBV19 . CASTDPGLWYGYTF TGTGCCAGTACCGACCCGGGACTCTGGTATGGCTACACCTTC
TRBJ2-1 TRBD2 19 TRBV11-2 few CASSFPLRRGVPSYNEQFF TGTGCCAGCAGCTTCCCCCTCCGTCGGGGGGTCCCCTCCTACAATGAGCAGTTCTTC
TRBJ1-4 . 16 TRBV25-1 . CASSESPGGPNEKLFF TGTGCCAGCAGTGAATCCCCGGGCGGGCCTAATGAAAAACTGTTTTTT
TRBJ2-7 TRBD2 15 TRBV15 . CATSVGTSGIYEQYF TGTGCCACCAGCGTCGGGACTAGCGGGATCTACGAGCAGTACTTC
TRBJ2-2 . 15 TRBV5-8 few CASTLSGYDTGELFF TGTGCCAGCACCTTAAGCGGTTATGACACCGGGGAGCTGTTTTTT
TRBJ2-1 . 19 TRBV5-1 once CASSLDQQGPSQTYNEQFF TGCGCCAGCAGCTTGGATCAACAGGGACCCTCCCAAACCTACAATGAGCAGTTCTTC
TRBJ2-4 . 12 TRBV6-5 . CARIQGGNIQYF TGTGCCAGAATCCAGGGGGGAAACATTCAGTACTTC
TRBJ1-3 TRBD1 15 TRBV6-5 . CASRPDRSSGNTIYF TGTGCCAGCAGGCCGGACAGGTCCTCTGGAAACACCATATATTTT
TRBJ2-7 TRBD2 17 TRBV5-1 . CASSLDLRSGRAHEQYF TGCGCCAGCAGCTTGGACCTTCGGAGCGGGAGGGCCCACGAGCAGTACTTC
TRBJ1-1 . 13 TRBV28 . CASSRRGNTEAFF TGTGCCAGCAGTAGACGAGGGAACACTGAAGCTTTCTTT
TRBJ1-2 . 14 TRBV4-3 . CASSQGTRNYGYTF TGCGCCAGCAGCCAAGGGACACGTAACTATGGCTACACCTTC
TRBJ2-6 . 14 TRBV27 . CASSSSSGANVLTF TGTGCCAGCAGTTCCAGCTCTGGGGCCAACGTCCTGACTTTC
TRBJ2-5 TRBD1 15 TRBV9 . CASSTQRTGAETQYF TGTGCCAGCAGCACACAAAGGACAGGGGCCGAGACCCAGTACTTC
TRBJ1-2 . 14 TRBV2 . CASSGDGARYGYTF TGTGCCAGCAGTGGAGACGGTGCTCGTTATGGCTACACCTTC
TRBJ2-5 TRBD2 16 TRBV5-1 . CASSLDPGGRAETQYF TGCGCCAGCAGCTTGGACCCGGGGGGACGCGCGGAGACCCAGTACTTC
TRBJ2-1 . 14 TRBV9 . CASSVVSSYNEQFF TGTGCCAGCAGCGTAGTCAGCTCCTACAATGAGCAGTTCTTC
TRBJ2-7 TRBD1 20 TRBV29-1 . CSVEEGVGTGGKPLSYEQYF TGCAGCGTTGAAGAAGGAGTGGGTACAGGGGGCAAACCCCTCTCCTACGAGCAGTACTTC
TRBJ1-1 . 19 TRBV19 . CASSPETFFGQGLNTEAFF TGTGCCAGTAGTCCCGAAACTTTTTTCGGCCAGGGTCTGAACACTGAAGCTTTCTTT
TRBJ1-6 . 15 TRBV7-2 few CASSLAGPPNSPLHF TGTGCCAGCAGCTTAGCCGGGCCCCCTAATTCACCCCTCCACTTT
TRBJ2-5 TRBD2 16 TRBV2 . CASKLGTSGPQETQYF TGTGCCAGCAAACTTGGGACTAGCGGGCCCCAAGAGACCCAGTACTTC
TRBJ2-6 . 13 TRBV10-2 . CASSEGRANVLTF TGCGCCAGCAGTGAGGGCCGTGCCAACGTCCTGACTTTC
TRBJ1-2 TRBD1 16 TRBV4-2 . CASSQERDRGNYGYTF TGTGCCAGCAGCCAGGAACGGGACAGGGGGAACTATGGCTACACCTTC
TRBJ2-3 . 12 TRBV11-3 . CASSRQRNTQYF TGTGCCAGCAGCAGACAGCGAAATACGCAGTATTTT
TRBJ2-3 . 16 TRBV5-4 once CASSIRVGGVTDTQYF TGTGCCAGCAGCATTAGAGTGGGAGGAGTCACAGATACGCAGTATTTT
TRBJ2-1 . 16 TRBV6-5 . CASSLTGDSSYNEQFF TGTGCCAGCAGTTTAACAGGAGATAGCTCCTACAATGAGCAGTTCTTC
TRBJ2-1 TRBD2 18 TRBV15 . CATSSEPPGTSFADEQFF TGTGCCACCAGCAGTGAGCCCCCCGGGACTAGCTTCGCCGATGAGCAGTTCTTC
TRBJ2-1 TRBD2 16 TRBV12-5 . CASGSGTSGSGNEQFF TGTGCTAGTGGTTCCGGGACTAGCGGGTCTGGGAATGAGCAGTTCTTC
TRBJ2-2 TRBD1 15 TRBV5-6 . CASSLETGNAGELFF TGTGCCAGCAGCTTGGAGACAGGGAACGCCGGGGAGCTGTTTTTT
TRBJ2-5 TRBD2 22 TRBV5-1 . CASSLETSGRVISRGDQETQYF TGCGCCAGCAGCTTGGAGACTAGCGGGAGGGTTATCTCAAGAGGGGACCAAGAGACCCAGTACTTC
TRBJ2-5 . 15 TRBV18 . CASSLEGARKETQYF TGTGCCAGCTCACTTGAGGGAGCGAGGAAAGAGACCCAGTACTTC
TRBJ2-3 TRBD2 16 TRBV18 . CASSETWTSGTDTQYF TGTGCCAGCTCAGAGACCTGGACTAGCGGCACAGATACGCAGTATTTT
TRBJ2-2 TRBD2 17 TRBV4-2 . CASSHPTSGVLTGELFF TGTGCCAGCAGCCATCCGACTAGCGGGGTGCTCACCGGGGAGCTGTTTTTT